This TCR beta chain appears in the sequencing data of a study of blood T cell repertoires in COVID-19. The overall study: The samples span acute and convalescent COVID-19 from the United States, Italy and Spain.

The CDR3 consists of 17 residues. Trimming cost V 2 bases and J 5 bases; bases outside gene matches: 8. The V gene's germline CDR1 is SGHAT and CDR2 FQNNGV. Each participant's cohort was designated according to participant-reported clinical history. Per the original methods: Nucleated cell counts were estimated from reference gene primer amplification. TCRdb's copy holds only in-frame clones and misses some; the assay was immunoSEQ multiplex PCR. Clone size and V and J calls were adopted from that table, with D and trimming inferred from the DNA. The table lists a few hundred thousand clones, approximately 89% of them singletons.

Sequenced input: PBMCs or T cells enriched from blood (not recorded which). V usage is TRBV11-2 and J usage is TRBJ2-2; TRBD2 matches at 10 bases. This sequence originates from a woman aged 35 to 49 who had been exposed to COVID-19. The chain's CDR3 is CASSLYKRGGLTGELFF. CDR3 sequence (DNA): TGTGCCAGCAGCTTATACAAGCGGGGGGGCCTGACCGGGGAGCTGTTTTTT.